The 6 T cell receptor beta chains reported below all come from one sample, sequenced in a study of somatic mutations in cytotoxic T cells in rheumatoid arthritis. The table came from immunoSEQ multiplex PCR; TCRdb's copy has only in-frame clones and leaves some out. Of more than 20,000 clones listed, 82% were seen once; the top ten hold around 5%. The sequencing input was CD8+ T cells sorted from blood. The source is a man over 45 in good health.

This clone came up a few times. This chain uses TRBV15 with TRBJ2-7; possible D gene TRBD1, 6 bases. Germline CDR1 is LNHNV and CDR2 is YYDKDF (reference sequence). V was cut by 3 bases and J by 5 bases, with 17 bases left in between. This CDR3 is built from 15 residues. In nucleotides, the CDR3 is TGTGCCACCAGCAGGCGACTACAGGGTTCGGACGAGCAGTACTTC. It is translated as CATSRRLQGSDEQYF.

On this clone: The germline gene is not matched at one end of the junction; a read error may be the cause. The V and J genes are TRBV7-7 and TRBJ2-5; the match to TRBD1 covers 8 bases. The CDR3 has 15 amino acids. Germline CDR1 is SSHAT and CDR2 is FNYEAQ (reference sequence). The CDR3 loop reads CASSAGQGLGETQYF. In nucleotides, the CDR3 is TGTGCTAGCAGTGCTGGACAGGGTTTAGGAGAGACCCAGTACTTC. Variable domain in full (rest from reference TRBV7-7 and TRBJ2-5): GAGVSQSPRYKVTKRGQDVTLRCDPISSHATLYWYQQALGQGPEFLTYFNYEAQPDKSGLPSDRFSAERPEGSISTLTIQRTEQRDSAMYRCASSAGQGLGETQYFGPGTRLLVL.

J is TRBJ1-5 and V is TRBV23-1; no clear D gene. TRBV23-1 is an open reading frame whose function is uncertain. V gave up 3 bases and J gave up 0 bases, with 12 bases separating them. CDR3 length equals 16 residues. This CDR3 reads CASSQGIANSNQPQHF. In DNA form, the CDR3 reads TGCGCCAGCAGTCAGGGCATAGCAAATAGCAATCAGCCCCAGCATTTT.

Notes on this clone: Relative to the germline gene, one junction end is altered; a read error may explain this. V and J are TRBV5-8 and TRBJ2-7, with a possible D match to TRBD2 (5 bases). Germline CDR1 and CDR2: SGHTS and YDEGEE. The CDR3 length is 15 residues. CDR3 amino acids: CASSLGGLLRAEGDF. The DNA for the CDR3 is TGTGCCAGCAGCTTGGGGGGTCTTCTACGAGCAGAGGGCGACTTC.

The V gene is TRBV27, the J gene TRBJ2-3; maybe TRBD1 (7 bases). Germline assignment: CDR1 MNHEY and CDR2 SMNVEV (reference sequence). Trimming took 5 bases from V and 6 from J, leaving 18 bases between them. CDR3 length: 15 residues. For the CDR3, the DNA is TGTGCCAGCAGTACGCGGACAGGAGGGGTGGATACGCAGTATTTT. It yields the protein CASSTRTGGVDTQYF.

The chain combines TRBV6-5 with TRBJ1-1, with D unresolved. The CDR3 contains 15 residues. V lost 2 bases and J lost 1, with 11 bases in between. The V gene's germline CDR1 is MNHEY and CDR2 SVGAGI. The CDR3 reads CASSYESASNTEAFF. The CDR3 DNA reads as TGTGCCAGCAGTTACGAGTCCGCTTCGAACACTGAAGCTTTCTTT.